This T cell receptor beta chain is from a study of identical twins. A word on this clonotype: Its matching antigen is unknown.

In TCRdb, the 5' RACE reads were re-called with MiXCR into one record per CDR3 protein. The repertoire holds some 300,000 distinct CDR3 sequences, with roughly an eighth as singletons. Study outcomes and limitations: Abundant beta clonotypes from cord blood had fewer insertions, unlike memory repertoires, which showed none. Partial confounding of zero-insertion analyses by invariant MAIT and iNKT cells was possible.

This CDR3 has 15 amino acids. CDR1 MRHNA and CDR2 SNTAGT come from the germline V gene. Trimming removed 0 bases from V and 3 bases from J; junction bases left unmatched: 4. These same records also appear under a second study, on yellow fever vaccine responses in identical twins.

The source is a woman under 30 in good health. What was sequenced was CD8+ T cells sorted from blood. The chain uses TRBV6-4 and TRBJ2-7, with 8 bases aligning to TRBD1. In DNA, the CDR3 is TGTGCCAGCAGTGACTCGACAGGGGAAGACTACGAGCAGTACTTC. Translated: CASSDSTGEDYEQYF.